These T cell receptor beta chains were read from a single sample in a study of T-cell reconstitution after alpha-beta-depleted transplantation in children. TCRdb passed the PCR reads through MiXCR, listing each CDR3 protein once. There are hundreds of thousands of distinct CDR3 sequences in the sample; approximately 14% occur only once, and approximately 0.8% lies in the top ten. The specimen comprised PBMCs, sampled before TCRalphabeta/CD19-depleted stem cell transplant. Every receptor here comes from a girl between 2 and 10 years old with congenital amegakaryocytic thrombocytopenia, due to receive a stem cell transplant. The CDR3 runs from the conserved cysteine through the conserved F or W. The D gene is left open where the match is weak. Size values are once, few and many counts, or a class for expanded clones, and some rows have none.

TRBJ2-2,-,TRBV4-2,-,TGTGCCAGCACCCCTGCGGGAACGAACACCGGGGAGCTGTTTTTT,CASTPAGTNTGELFF
TRBJ2-7,many,TRBV20-1,TRBD2,TGCAGTGCCGGGACTACCCCCGGCGAGCAGTACTTC,CSAGTTPGEQYF
TRBJ2-1,many,TRBV4-2,-,TGTGCCAGCAGCCAAGGTGGCGGGATAGGATACAATGAGCAGTTCTTC,CASSQGGGIGYNEQFF
TRBJ2-5,few,TRBV5-1,TRBD2,TGCGCCAGCCGCCGGACTAGCTCGTTTCAAGAGACCCAGTACTTC,CASRRTSSFQETQYF
TRBJ2-1,many,TRBV20-1,-,TGCAGTGCTAGAAAAACTAGTAACTACAATGAGCAGTTCTTC,CSARKTSNYNEQFF
TRBJ2-7,many,TRBV6-5,-,TGTGCCAGCGGAGCCGGGAGATATTCAATGAACTCCTACGAGCAGTACTTC,CASGAGRYSMNSYEQYF
TRBJ2-2,many,TRBV5-1,-,TGTGCCAGCAGCTTAGTGGCGGGGAACACCGGGGAGCTGTTTTTT,CASSLVAGNTGELFF
TRBJ2-2,many,TRBV20-1,-,TGCAGTGCTAGAGATGCCGGGACATTGAACACCGGGGAGCTGTTTTTT,CSARDAGTLNTGELFF
TRBJ2-3,many,TRBV20-1,-,TGCAGTGCTAGAGGAGGGATAGGAGGGCCAGATACGCAGTATTTT,CSARGGIGGPDTQYF
TRBJ2-5,-,TRBV7-7,-,TGTGCCAGCAGCTTAGACGCCGGACGGAACCAAGAGACCCAGTACTTC,CASSLDAGRNQETQYF
TRBJ2-2,-,TRBV6-5,TRBD2,TGTGCCAGCAGTTACTCGACGGGACTAGCGGGAGATGCCGGGGAGCTGTTTTTT,CASSYSTGLAGDAGELFF
TRBJ2-1,-,TRBV7-9,-,TGTGCCAGCAGCTTGGACAGATTAAGATACAATGAGCAGTTCTTC,CASSLDRLRYNEQFF
TRBJ2-1,many,TRBV29-1,TRBD2,TGCAGCGTCGACCTATGGACTAGCCGGTACAATGAGCAGTTCTTC,CSVDLWTSRYNEQFF
TRBJ2-1,many,TRBV28,TRBD2,TGTGCCAGCAGTGTGACTAGCCTGAAGAGCGAGCAGTTCTTC,CASSVTSLKSEQFF
TRBJ2-1,many,TRBV5-1,TRBD2,TGCGCCAGCAGCTCCCCGGGACTAGCGAGTGGTGAGCAGTTCTTC,CASSSPGLASGEQFF
TRBJ2-3,many,TRBV20-1,-,TGCAGTGCTCCTAGGGCCCCCACAGATACGCAGTATTTT,CSAPRAPTDTQYF
TRBJ2-3,few,TRBV11-1,-,TGTGCCAGCAGCGGACGACGAATGGGCAGCGCTAGCACAGATACGCAGTATTTT,CASSGRRMGSASTDTQYF
TRBJ2-5,many,TRBV5-1,-,TGCGCCAGCAGCTTAAGGGGTGGAGAGACCCAGTACTTC,CASSLRGGETQYF
TRBJ1-1,many,TRBV7-9,-,TGTGCCAGCAGCTTATACGCTGTGGGGGGCGCGGGCACTGAAGCTTTCTTT,CASSLYAVGGAGTEAFF
TRBJ2-1,many,TRBV7-7,TRBD1,TGTGCCAGCAGCAACGACAGGGCATCCTACAATGAGCAGTTCTTC,CASSNDRASYNEQFF
TRBJ2-1,many,TRBV12-5,TRBD2,TGTGCTAGTGCCACCTCAGCGGGGAGCTCCTACAATGAGCAGTTCTTC,CASATSAGSSYNEQFF
TRBJ2-1,-,TRBV28,-,TGTGCCCTAGGAGGCAGCCTAAATGAGCAGTCCTTC,CALGGSLNEQSF
TRBJ2-3,-,TRBV6-1,-,TGTGCCAGCAGGGCCCCGCACGAACCTAGAGATACGCAGTATTTT,CASRAPHEPRDTQYF
TRBJ1-1,few,TRBV29-1,-,TGCAGCGTTCGATTGTGGATGAACACTGAAGCTTTCTTT,CSVRLWMNTEAFF
TRBJ2-3,-,TRBV7-9,-,TGTGCCAGCAGCTTAGCCTACGGGGGCACAGATACGCAGTATTTT,CASSLAYGGTDTQYF
TRBJ2-7,-,TRBV20-1,TRBD1,TGCAGTGCCCCCGGGTCCGCCGGACAGGTGAACTCCTACGAGCAGTACTTC,CSAPGSAGQVNSYEQYF
TRBJ2-7,many,TRBV20-1,TRBD2,TGCAGTGCTAGAGTTATGGGACTAGCGGGAGAGCAGTACTTC,CSARVMGLAGEQYF
TRBJ2-1,once,TRBV30,TRBD2,TGTGCCTGGAGTGTATGGGCTAGCGGGATATTCAATGAGCAGTTCTTC,CAWSVWASGIFNEQFF
TRBJ2-1,-,TRBV5-5,TRBD2,TGTGCCAGCAACAATCTACTAGCGGGAGTTTACAATGAGCAGTTCTTC,CASNNLLAGVYNEQFF
TRBJ2-6,-,TRBV7-2,-,TGTGCCAGCATCGTTGATCTGGGGTCGCGGGCCAACGTCCTGACTTTC,CASIVDLGSRANVLTF
TRBJ2-7,few,TRBV28,-,TGTGCCAGCTATCCTTCTAGGGTAGCCCCCTCCTCCTACGAGCAGTACTTC,CASYPSRVAPSSYEQYF
TRBJ2-1,many,TRBV20-1,-,TGCAGTGCTAGAGACCTAGCTCCGAAGGTCAATGAGCAGTTCTTC,CSARDLAPKVNEQFF
TRBJ2-7,few,TRBV5-5,-,TGTGCCAGCAGCCCCGAGGGCCAGACCTACGAGCAGTACTTC,CASSPEGQTYEQYF
TRBJ2-3,few,TRBV6-1,-,TGTGCCAGCGGCTTTCCTGTTTCAGATACGCAGTATTTT,CASGFPVSDTQYF
TRBJ2-4,-,TRBV12-3/TRBV12-4,TRBD1,TGTGCCAGCAGTTTCAGACAGGGGGCTTTAGGCATTCAGTACTTC,CASSFRQGALGIQYF
TRBJ2-1,few,TRBV5-1,TRBD2,TGCGCCAGCAGCGTCGGACTAGCGGGAGGCCTCTACAATGAGCAGTTCTTC,CASSVGLAGGLYNEQFF
TRBJ2-5,few,TRBV7-9,TRBD2,TGTGCCAGCAGCCCGGTACGGGAGGTGACCCAGTACTTC,CASSPVREVTQYF
TRBJ2-7,few,TRBV7-2,-,TGTGCCAGCAGCCCCGAAGTTACCTACGAGCAGTACTTC,CASSPEVTYEQYF
TRBJ2-5,many,TRBV5-1,-,TGCGCCAGCAGCTTGGGGCAGGGACAAGAGACCCAGTACTTC,CASSLGQGQETQYF
TRBJ2-1,few,TRBV20-1,TRBD2,TGCAGTGCTAGAACCCCAGGGAGGGGCCACAATGAGCAGTTCTTC,CSARTPGRGHNEQFF
TRBJ1-4,many,TRBV28,-,TGTGCCAGCAGTTTATCGTGGGGAGCAACTAATGAAAAACTGTTTTTT,CASSLSWGATNEKLFF
TRBJ2-3,few,TRBV20-1,TRBD2,TGCAGGCTACTAGCGGCTAGCACAGATACGCAGTATTTT,CRLLAASTDTQYF
TRBJ1-3,many,TRBV3-1,TRBD1,TGTGCCAGCAGCCCGAACAGGGGAACTGGAAACACCATATATTTT,CASSPNRGTGNTIYF
TRBJ2-3,many,TRBV13,-,TGTGCCAGCAGCGATAGTGTGGGATTCACAGATACGCAGTATTTT,CASSDSVGFTDTQYF
TRBJ2-1,many,TRBV20-1,TRBD2,TGCAGTGCCACCGGGACTAGCGGGTTCTCCTACAATGAGCAGTTCTTC,CSATGTSGFSYNEQFF
TRBJ2-7,many,TRBV10-3,-,TGTGCCATCAGCCAGCCCGTGGAGGGCTTCTACGAGCAGTACTTC,CAISQPVEGFYEQYF
TRBJ2-3,few,TRBV20-1,TRBD1,TGCAGTGCCCTCTACGGACAGGGGGGATTCACAGATACGCAGTATTTT,CSALYGQGGFTDTQYF
TRBJ2-7,many,TRBV7-6,-,TGTGCCAGCAGCATGAAGAGGGTTGACGAGCAGTACTTC,CASSMKRVDEQYF
TRBJ2-7,few,TRBV20-1,TRBD2,TGCAGTACGCGCGGGGGCTCCTACGAGCAGTACTTC,CSTRGGSYEQYF
TRBJ2-1,few,TRBV7-9,TRBD2,TGTGCCAGCAGCCCTTTTGGGCGGGAGAATGAGCAGTTCTTC,CASSPFGRENEQFF
TRBJ2-1,many,TRBV20-1,TRBD2,TGCAGTGCTAGATCTGCGGGGGAGAATGAGCAGTTCTTC,CSARSAGENEQFF
TRBJ2-2,few,TRBV12-3/TRBV12-4,TRBD2,TGTGCCAGTGCTCCCGGGGGGTTCGGGGAGCTGTTTTTT,CASAPGGFGELFF
TRBJ1-5,many,TRBV6-2/TRBV6-3,-,TGTGCCAGCAGTTACTCGATAGGGCAGTCCTCAAATCAGCCCCAGCATTTT,CASSYSIGQSSNQPQHF
TRBJ2-2,many,TRBV12-3/TRBV12-4,TRBD1,TGTGCCAGCAGTCTACAGGGGGGCTCGAACACCGGGGAGCTGTTTTTT,CASSLQGGSNTGELFF
TRBJ2-1,-,TRBV12-3/TRBV12-4,-,TGTGCCAGCAGAGCAGGGTGGGCTGAGCAGTTCTTC,CASRAGWAEQFF
TRBJ2-1,-,TRBV20-1,-,TGCAGTGCTAGCACAGGACCCTACAATGAGCAGTTCTTC,CSASTGPYNEQFF